The T cell receptor (beta chain) under discussion was sequenced for a study of early T cells in non-severe SARS-CoV-2 infection. Overall study: Unpaired chains resulted from sequencing bulk RNA of unsorted whole blood.

Researchers tagged individual cDNA molecules with unique molecular identifiers. TCRdb passed the 5' RACE reads through MiXCR, listing each CDR3 protein once. The profile shows about 80,000 distinct CDR3 sequences, roughly 13% of them singletons. Study-wide points: Clonotype matching in VDJdb favored anti-spike CD8 responses and did not capture private and CD4 specificities.

This clonotype was found a few times. Its antigen is currently unknown. V was shortened by 5 bases and J by 9 bases, with 14 bases between the two germline ends. The germline V gene encodes CDR1 SGHTA and CDR2 FQGNSA. The CDR3 is 13 residues long. The genes are TRBV7-2 and TRBJ2-1, with TRBD2 as a possible D gene (5 bases). The sample consisted of whole blood. The TCR was taken from an adult who was a healthcare worker with PCR-confirmed SARS-CoV-2 infection or an uninfected control (not recorded which). The CDR3: CASSTEPLGEQFF. For the CDR3, the DNA is TGTGCCAGCAGCACCGAACCACTAGGTGAGCAGTTCTTC.